The clone carrying this TCR beta chain has just one count. The antigen is unknown. After removal of 3 bases from V and 7 bases from J, the junction contained 8 bases not matched to a gene. Per the germline V gene, CDR1 is ENHRY and CDR2 is SYGVKD. This CDR3 spans 16 amino acids. Method: immunoSEQ multiplex PCR; TCRdb's copy keeps in-frame clones and lacks some. The data contain about 120,000 clones, roughly 90% of them singletons. These data originate in a study of T cell responses to AZD1222 COVID-19 vaccine. About the research overall: Pooling was applied to second doses at about 4 or about 12 weeks.

Study-wide results and limits: Clonal diversity was possibly underestimated, and white British individuals and females predominated among donors. Regions 160-218 and 743-854 held dominance among vaccine-associated CD4 TCRs, which spanned spike. There were repertoire samples only from the period after the peak T cell response.

The TCR sequence derives from an adult in good health. The genes are TRBV10-3 and TRBJ1-4, with 10 bases fitting TRBD1. The material sequenced was peripheral blood, taken on day 0 of AZD1222 vaccination. In DNA form, the CDR3 reads TGTGCCATCAGTGATGAATGGGGACAGGGGACTGAAAAACTGTTTTTT. This encodes CAISDEWGQGTEKLFF.